This T cell receptor beta chain was sequenced for a study of blood T cell repertoires in COVID-19 (dated by TCRdb to about 2020). Looking at the study overall: Samples from collaborators originated in the United States, Italy and Spain and spanned both the acute and convalescent phases of COVID-19. The material from the prospective study consisted of cDNA or gDNA derived from T cells, B-cell-depleted T cells, or PBMCs. Samples came from the ongoing ImmuneRACE study (first 160 participants) plus 1,254 subjects from 6 global collaborators. The repertoires were released in a freely available public database intended as a resource for research on the immune response to SARS-CoV-2. HLA class I and class II types, where available, came from metadata supplied by the sample provider rather than from assay-based typing. Deeply sampled blood TCRbeta repertoires from subjects exposed to, actively infected with, or recovered from COVID-19 were included in the dataset. The sample metadata nearly always contained a de-identified subject ID, COVID-19 status, age in years and sex. The full study reports these points: Clinical and demographic metadata were provided uncurated, with the amount varying by source and participant.

For CDR1 and CDR2, the germline V gene (reference sequence) lists MNHNY and SVGAGI. The CDR3 contains 13 residues, cysteine and phenylalanine counted. Solely the CDR3 DNA is kept, with 39 bases framed from the first base. V loses 6 bases of germline sequence and J loses 5 bases, and the interval between the two ends is 10 bases. The immunoSEQ Assay, a bias-controlled multiplex PCR, was used to amplify TCRbeta CDR3 regions from genomic DNA. The original pipeline was this. Nucleated cell counts per sample were estimated from amplification of reference gene primers within the assay. Sequence reads were collapsed and filtered to measure the absolute abundance of every unique TCRbeta CDR3 rearrangement. Productive Simpson clonality was computed per sample as the square root of Simpson's diversity index over productive rearrangements. TCRdb retrieved this table from immuneACCESS and kept in-frame rearrangements only. Not all clones are present; in checked studies, unresolved V genes account for under half, and no reason is known for the remainder. V and J calls and clone size are those listed in that table; D and trimming were worked out from the DNA. Present in this sample are about 120,000 clones, 80% of which were seen just once. 1.9% of the sample is in the top ten clones.

Each collaborating institution followed its own protocols to collect whole blood in K2EDTA tubes. For TCRbeta analysis, collaborators shipped samples as frozen whole blood, isolated PBMCs, or DNA extracted from either of those sample types. About this clone: What antigen it recognizes has not been identified. One base away there is no much larger clone; base qualities are not given.

The sequenced sample was peripheral blood. This TCR derives from a man between 70 and 80 years old with acute or convalescent COVID-19. The chain employs TRBV6-6 and TRBJ1-4; the D gene is possibly TRBD1, with 6 bases matching. The CDR3 protein: CASRFQGNEKLFF. The bases read TGTGCCAGCAGATTCCAGGGGAATGAAAAACTGTTTTTT.